This TCR beta chain is from a study of cytomegalovirus exposure and HLA in healthy donors. Researchers ran the PCR with 60 Vbeta and 13 Jbeta primers. Assay used: immunoSEQ multiplex PCR; TCRdb lists only in-frame clones, some missing. The sample comprises around 150,000 clones, roughly 79% of which are singletons, and about an eighth rests with the top ten. Trimming took 3 bases from V and 4 from J, leaving 8 bases between them. The germline gives CDR1 KGHSH, CDR2 LQKENI. The CDR3 consists of 13 residues. Specimen: PBMCs. The chain has TRBV18 and TRBJ2-3, with D maybe TRBD2 (5 bases). This clonotype was sampled from a man in his fifties in good health and CMV-seropositive. CDR3 DNA sequence: TGTGCCAGCTCACCTTTAGCGCCAGATACGCAGTATTTT. This codes for CASSPLAPDTQYF.